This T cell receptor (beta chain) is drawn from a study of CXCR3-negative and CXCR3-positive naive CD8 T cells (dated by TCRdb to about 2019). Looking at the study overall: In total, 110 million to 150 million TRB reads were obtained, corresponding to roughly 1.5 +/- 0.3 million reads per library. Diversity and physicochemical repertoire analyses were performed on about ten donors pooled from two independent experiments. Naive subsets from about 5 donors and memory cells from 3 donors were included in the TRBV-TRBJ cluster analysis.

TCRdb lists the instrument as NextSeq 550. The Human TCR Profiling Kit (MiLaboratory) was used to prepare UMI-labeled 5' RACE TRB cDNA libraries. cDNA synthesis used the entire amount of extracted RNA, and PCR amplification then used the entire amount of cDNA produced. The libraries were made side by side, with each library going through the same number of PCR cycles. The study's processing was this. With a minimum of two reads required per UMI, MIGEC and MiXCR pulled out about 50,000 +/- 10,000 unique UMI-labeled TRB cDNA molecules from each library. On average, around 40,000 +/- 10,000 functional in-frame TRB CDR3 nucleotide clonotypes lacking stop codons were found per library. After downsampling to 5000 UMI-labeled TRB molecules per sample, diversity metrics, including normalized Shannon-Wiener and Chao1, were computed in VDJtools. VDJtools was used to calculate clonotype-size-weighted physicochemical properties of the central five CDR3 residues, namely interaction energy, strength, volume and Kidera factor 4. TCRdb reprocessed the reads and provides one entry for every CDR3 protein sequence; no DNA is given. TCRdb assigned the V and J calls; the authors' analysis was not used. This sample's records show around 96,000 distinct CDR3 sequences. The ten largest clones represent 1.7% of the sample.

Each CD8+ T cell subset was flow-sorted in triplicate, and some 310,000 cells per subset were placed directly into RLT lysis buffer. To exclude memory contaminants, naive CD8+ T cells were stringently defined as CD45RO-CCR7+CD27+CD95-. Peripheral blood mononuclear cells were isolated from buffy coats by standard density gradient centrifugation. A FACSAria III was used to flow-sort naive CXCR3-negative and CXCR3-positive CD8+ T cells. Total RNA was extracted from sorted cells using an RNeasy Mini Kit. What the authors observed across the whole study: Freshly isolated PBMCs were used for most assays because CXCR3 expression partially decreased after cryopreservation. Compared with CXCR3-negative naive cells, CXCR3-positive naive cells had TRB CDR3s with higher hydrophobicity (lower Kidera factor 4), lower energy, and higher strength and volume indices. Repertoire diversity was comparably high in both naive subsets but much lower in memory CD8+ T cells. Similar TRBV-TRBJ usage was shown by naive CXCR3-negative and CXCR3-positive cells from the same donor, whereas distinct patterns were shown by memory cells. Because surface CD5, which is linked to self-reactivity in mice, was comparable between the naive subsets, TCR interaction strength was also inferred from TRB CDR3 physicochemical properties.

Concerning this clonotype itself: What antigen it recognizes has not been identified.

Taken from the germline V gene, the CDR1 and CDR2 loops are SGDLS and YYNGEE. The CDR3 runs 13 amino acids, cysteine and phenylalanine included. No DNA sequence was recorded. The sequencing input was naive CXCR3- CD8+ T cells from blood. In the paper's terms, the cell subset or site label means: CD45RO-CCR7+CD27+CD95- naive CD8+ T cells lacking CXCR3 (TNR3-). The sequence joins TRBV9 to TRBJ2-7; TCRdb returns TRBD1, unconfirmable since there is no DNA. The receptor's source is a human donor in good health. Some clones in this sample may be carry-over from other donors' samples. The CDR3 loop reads CASSEGGGDEQYF.